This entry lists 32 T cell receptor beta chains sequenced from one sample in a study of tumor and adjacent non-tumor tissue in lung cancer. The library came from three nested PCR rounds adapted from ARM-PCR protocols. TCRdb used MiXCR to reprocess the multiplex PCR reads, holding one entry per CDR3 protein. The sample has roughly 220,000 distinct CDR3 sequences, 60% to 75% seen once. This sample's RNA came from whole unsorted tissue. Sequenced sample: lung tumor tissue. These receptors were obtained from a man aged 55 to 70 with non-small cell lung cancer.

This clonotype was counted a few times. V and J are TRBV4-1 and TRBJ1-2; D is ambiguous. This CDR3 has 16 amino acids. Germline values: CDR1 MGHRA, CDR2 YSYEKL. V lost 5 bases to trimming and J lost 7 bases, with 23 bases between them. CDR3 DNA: TGCGCCAGCAGCTTAACCCTTCTCGGCCAGCTGTCTGGCTACACCTTC. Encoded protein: CASSLTLLGQLSGYTF.

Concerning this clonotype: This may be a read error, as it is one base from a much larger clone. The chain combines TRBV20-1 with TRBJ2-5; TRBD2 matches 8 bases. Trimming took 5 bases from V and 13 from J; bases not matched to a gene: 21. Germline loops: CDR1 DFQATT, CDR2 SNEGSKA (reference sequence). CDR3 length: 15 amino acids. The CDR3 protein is CSAYEPGLVGGQTYF. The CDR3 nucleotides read TGCAGTGCTTATGAACCGGGACTAGTGGGGGGCCAGACGTACTTC.

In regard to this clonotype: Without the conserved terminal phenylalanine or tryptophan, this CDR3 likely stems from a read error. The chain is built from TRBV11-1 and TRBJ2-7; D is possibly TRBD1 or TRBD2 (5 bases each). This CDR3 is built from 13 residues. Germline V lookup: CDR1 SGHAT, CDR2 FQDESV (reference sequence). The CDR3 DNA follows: TGCGCCAGCAGCTTAGAAACCGGGACCGAGCAGTACATC. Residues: CASSLETGTEQYI.

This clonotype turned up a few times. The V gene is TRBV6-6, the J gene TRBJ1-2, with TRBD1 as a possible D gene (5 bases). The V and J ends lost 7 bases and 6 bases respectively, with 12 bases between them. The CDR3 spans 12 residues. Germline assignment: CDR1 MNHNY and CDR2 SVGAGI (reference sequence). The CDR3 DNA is TGTGCCAGCATGAGTCCAGGGCATGGCTACACCTTC. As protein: CASMSPGHGYTF.

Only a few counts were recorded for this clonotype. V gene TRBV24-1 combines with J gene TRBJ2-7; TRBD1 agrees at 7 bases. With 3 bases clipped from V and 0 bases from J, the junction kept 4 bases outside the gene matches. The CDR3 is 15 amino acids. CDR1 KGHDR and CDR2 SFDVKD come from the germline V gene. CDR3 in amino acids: CATSDGQESSYEQYF. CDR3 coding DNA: TGTGCCACCAGTGATGGACAGGAAAGCTCCTACGAGCAGTACTTC.

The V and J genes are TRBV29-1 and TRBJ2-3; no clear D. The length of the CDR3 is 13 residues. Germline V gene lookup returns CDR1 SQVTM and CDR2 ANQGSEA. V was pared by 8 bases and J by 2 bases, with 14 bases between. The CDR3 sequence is CSIVAGITDTQYF. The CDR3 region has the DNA TGCAGCATTGTGGCTGGGATCACAGATACGCAGTATTTT.

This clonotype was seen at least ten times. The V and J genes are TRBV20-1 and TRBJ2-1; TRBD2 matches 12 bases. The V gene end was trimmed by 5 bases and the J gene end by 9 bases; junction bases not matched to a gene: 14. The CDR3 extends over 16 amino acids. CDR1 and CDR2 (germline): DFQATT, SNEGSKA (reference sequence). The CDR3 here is CSAGGPGTSGFGEQFF. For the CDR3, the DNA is TGCAGTGCTGGGGGGCCCGGGACTAGCGGGTTCGGTGAGCAGTTCTTC.

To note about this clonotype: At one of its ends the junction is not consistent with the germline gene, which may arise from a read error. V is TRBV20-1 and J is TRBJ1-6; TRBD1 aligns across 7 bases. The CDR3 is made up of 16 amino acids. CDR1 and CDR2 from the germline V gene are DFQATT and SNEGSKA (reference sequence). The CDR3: CSARDKTGTYNSPLQF. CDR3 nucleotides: TGCAGTGCTAGAGACAAGACAGGGACCTATAATTCACCCCTCCAGTTT.

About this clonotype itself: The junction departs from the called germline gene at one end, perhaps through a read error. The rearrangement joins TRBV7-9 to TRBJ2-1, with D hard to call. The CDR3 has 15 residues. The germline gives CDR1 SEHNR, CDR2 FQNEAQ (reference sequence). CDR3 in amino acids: CASSLDTMRYNEHFF. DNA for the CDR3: TGTGCCAGCAGCTTAGACACCATGAGGTACAATGAGCACTTCTTC. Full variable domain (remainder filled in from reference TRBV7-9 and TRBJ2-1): DTGVSQNPRHKITKRGQNVTFRCDPISEHNRLYWYRQTLGQGPEFLTYFQNEAQLEKSRLLSDRFSAERPKGSFSTLEIQRTEQGDSAMYLCASSLDTMRYNEHFFGPGTRLTVL.

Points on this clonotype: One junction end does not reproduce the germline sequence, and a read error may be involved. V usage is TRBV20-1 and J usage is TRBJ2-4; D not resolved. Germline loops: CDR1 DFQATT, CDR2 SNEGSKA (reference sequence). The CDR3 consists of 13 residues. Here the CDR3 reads CSAPQIDKNIRYF. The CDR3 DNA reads TGCAGTGCTCCTCAGATAGACAAAAACATTCGGTACTTC.

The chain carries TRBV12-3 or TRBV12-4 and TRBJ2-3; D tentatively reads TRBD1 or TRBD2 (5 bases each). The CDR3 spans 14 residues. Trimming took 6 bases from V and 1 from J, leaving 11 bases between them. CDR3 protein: CASRSLGGTDTQYF. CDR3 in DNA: TGTGCCAGCAGGTCCTTGGGGGGCACAGATACGCAGTATTTT.

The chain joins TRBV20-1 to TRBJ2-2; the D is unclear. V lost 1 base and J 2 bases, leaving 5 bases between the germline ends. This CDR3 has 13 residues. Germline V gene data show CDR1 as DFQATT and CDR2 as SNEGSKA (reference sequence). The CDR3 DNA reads TGCAGTGCTAGAGCCGTCAACACCGGGGAGCTGTTTTTT. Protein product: CSARAVNTGELFF.

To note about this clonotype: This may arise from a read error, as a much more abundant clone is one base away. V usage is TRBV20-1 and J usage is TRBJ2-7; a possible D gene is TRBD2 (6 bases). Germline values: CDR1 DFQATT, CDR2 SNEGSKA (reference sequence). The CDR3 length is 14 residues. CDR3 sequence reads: CSTRRAGQSYEQYF. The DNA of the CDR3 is TGCAGTACTAGAAGAGCGGGTCAATCCTACGAGCAGTACTTC.

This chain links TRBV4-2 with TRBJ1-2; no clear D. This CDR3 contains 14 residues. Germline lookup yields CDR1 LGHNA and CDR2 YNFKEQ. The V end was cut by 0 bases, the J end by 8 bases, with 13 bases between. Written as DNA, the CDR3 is TGTGCCAGCAGCCAAGATTTTGGGGAAGTAGGCTACACCTTC. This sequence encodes CASSQDFGEVGYTF.

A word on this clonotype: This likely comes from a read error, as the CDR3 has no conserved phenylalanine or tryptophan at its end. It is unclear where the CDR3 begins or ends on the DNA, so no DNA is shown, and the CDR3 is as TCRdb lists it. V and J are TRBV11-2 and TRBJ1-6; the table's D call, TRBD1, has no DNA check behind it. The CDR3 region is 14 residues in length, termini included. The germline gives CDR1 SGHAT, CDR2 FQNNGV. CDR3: CASSQTGGSSPFHV.

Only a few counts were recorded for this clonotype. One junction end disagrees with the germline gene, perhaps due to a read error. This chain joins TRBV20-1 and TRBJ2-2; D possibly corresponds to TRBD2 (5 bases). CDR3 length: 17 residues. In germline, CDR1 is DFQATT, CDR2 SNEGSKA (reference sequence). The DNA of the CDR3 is TGCAGTGCTAGAGCTTCGGGTGTGGGGAGCAACACCGGGGAGTTGTTTTTT. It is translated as CSARASGVGSNTGELFF.

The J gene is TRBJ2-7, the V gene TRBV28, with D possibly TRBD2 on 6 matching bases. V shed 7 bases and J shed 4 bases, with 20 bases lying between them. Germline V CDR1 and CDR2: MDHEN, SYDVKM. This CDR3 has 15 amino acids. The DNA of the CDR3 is TGTGCCAGCACCACTCTGAAGGGAGGAGCTTACGAGCAGTACTTC. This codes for CASTTLKGGAYEQYF.

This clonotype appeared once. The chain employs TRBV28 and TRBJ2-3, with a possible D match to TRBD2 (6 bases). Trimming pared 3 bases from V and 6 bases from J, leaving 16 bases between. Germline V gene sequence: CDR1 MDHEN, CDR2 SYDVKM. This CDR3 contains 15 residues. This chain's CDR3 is CASSFTGPRGDTQYF. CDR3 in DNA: TGTGCCAGCAGTTTTACTGGGCCACGGGGGGATACGCAGTATTTT.

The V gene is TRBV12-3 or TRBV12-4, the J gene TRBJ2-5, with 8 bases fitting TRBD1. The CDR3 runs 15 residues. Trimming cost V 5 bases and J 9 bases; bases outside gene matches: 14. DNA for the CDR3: TGTGCCAGCAGTCTCCGGGCAGGGGGCATGGAGGCCCAGTACTTC. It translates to CASSLRAGGMEAQYF.

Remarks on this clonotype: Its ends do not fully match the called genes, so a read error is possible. DNA of the CDR3: TGTGCCATCAGCTTAGATTGGCATAGCACAGGTACGCAGTATTTT. As protein: CAISLDWHSTGTQYF. The V call is TRBV11-2, the J call TRBJ2-3; D is perhaps TRBD1 (5 bases). The CDR3 is 15 amino acids. Germline V gene sequence: CDR1 SGHAT, CDR2 FQNNGV.

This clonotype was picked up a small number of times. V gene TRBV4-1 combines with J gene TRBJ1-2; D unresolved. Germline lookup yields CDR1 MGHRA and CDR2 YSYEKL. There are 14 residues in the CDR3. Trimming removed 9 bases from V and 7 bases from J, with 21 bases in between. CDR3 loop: CASSQDRGRGGYTF. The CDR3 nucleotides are TGCGCCAGTAGTCAAGATCGCGGGAGAGGTGGCTACACCTTC.

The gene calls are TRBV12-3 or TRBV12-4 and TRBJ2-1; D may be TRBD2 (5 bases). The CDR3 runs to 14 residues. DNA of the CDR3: TGTGTCAACAGTTTACTCGCTAGCAGGCATGGGCAGTTCTTC. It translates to CVNSLLASRHGQFF.

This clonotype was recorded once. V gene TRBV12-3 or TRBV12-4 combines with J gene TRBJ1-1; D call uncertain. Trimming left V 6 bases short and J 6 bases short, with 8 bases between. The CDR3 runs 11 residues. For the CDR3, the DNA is TGTGCCAGCAGCGTAAGCCCTGAAGCTTTCTTT. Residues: CASSVSPEAFF.

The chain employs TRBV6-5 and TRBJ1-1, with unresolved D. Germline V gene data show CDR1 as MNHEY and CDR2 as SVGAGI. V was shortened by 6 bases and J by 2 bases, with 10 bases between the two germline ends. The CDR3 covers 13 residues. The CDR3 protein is CASSPVRNTEAFF. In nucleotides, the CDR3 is TGTGCCAGCAGCCCGGTCCGCAACACTGAAGCTTTCTTT.

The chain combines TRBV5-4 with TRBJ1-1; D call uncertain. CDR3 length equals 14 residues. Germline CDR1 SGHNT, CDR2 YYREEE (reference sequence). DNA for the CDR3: TGTATCAGCAGCTTGGACCCTTCCAACACTGAAGCTTTCTTT. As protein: CISSLDPSNTEAFF.

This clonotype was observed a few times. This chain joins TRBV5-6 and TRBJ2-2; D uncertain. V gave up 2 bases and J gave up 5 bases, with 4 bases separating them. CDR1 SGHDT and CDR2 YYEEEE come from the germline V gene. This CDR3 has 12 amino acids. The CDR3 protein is CASSFVTGELFF. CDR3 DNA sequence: TGTGCCAGCAGCTTCGTAACCGGGGAGCTGTTTTTT.

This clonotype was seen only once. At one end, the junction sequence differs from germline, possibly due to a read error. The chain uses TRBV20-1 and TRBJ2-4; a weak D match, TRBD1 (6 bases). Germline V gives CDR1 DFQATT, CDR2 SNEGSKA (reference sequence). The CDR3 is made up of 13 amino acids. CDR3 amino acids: CSAPYRAKNIQYF. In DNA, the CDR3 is TGCAGTGCGCCGTACAGGGCCAAAAACATCCAGTACTTC.

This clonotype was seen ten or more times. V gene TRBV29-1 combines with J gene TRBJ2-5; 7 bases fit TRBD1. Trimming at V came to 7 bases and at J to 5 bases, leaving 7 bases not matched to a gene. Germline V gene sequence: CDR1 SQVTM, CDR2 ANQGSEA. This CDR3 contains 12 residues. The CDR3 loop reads CSGGTVGETQYF. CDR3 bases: TGCAGCGGTGGGACAGTGGGGGAGACCCAGTACTTC.

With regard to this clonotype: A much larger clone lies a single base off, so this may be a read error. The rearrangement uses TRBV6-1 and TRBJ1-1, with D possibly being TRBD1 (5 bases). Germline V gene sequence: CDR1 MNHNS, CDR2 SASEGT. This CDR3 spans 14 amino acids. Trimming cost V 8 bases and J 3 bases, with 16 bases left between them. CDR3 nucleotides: TGTGCCAGCGACCCCGCGGGGGTGGACACTGAAGCTTTCTTT. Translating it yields CASDPAGVDTEAFF.

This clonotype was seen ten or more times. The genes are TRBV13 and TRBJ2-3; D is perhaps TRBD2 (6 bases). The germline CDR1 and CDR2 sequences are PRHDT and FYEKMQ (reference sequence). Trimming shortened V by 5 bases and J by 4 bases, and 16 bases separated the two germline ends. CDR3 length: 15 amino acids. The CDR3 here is CASSVSPTSSDTQYF. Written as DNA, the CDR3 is TGTGCCAGCAGCGTAAGTCCGACTAGTTCAGATACGCAGTATTTT.

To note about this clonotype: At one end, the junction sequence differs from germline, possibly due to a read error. Here the CDR3 DNA reads TGTGTCAGCGGCCAAGATCGGGGGGGCTCCTACAATGAGCAGTTCTTC. This gives the protein CVSGQDRGGSYNEQFF. This rearrangement joins TRBV4-2 to TRBJ2-1; 8 nucleotides match TRBD2. Germline V gene data show CDR1 as LGHNA and CDR2 as YNFKEQ. CDR3 length equals 16 residues.

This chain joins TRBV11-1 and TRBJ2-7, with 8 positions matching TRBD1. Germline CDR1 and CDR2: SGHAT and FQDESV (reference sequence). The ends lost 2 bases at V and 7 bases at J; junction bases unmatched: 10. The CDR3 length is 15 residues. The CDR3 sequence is CASSLCGRGLEEQYF. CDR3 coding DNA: TGTGCCAGCAGCTTATGTGGCAGGGGGCTCGAGGAGCAGTACTTC.